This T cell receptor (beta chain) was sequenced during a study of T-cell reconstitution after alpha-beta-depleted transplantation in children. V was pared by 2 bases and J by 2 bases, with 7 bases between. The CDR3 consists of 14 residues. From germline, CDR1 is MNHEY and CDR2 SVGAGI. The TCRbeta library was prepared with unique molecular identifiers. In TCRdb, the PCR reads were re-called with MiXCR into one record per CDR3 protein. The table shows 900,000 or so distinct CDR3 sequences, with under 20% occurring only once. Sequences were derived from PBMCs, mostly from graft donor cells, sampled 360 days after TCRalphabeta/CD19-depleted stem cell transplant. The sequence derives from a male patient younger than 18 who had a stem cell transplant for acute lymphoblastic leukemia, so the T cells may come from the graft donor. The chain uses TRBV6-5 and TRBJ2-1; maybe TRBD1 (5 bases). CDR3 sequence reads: CASSYTGPYNEQFF. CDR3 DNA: TGTGCCAGCAGTTACACAGGACCCTACAATGAGCAGTTCTTC.